The 18 T cell receptor beta chains below come from one sample, sequenced in a study of brain T cells in children with intractable seizures (dated by TCRdb to the early 2020s). The library relied on the immunoSEQ multiplex PCR assay. TCRdb mirrors the immuneACCESS table, restricted to in-frame sequences. Some clones are absent from its copies; in checked studies, under half trace to an unresolved V gene, and the reason for the others is unknown. This sample comprises around 340,000 clones, 85% to 95% of them detected only once. The ten largest clones add up to 5% to 7% of the sample. What the time point label conveys for this sample: blood from clinic visit 5 months post-surgery; TSC patient then seizure free. The sequences come from peripheral blood, collected less than 6 months after surgery. Source of these receptors: a boy in the first two years of life with tuberous sclerosis and intractable seizures.

V is TRBV4-1 and J is TRBJ1-6, with D uncertain. V dropped 0 bases and J dropped 0 bases, with 9 bases sitting between them. Germline V lookup: CDR1 MGHRA, CDR2 YSYEKL. The CDR3 has 17 residues. The chain's CDR3 is CASSQDPGFSYNSPLHF. The CDR3 DNA reads TGCGCCAGCAGCCAAGATCCGGGATTCTCCTATAATTCACCCCTCCACTTT.

The J gene is TRBJ1-2, the V gene TRBV6-1; D is perhaps TRBD1 (6 bases). V was shortened by 5 bases and J by 4 bases, with 11 bases between the two germline ends. Germline CDR1 and CDR2: MNHNS and SASEGT. This CDR3 has 13 residues. CDR3 sequence (DNA): TGTGCCAGCAGTCCCGGACAGTTCTATGGCTACACCTTC. Translation gives CASSPGQFYGYTF.

The chain is built from TRBV13 and TRBJ1-3, with D maybe TRBD1 (5 bases). The germline V gene has CDR1 PRHDT and CDR2 FYEKMQ (reference sequence). V lost 5 bases and J lost 0, with 14 bases in between. CDR3 size: 16 residues. The DNA for the CDR3 is TGTGCCAGCAGCCCCGCGGGACTCTCCTCTGGAAACACCATATATTTT. It yields the protein CASSPAGLSSGNTIYF.

This clone is a singleton in its sample. The chain couples TRBV2 to TRBJ1-4, with 11 bases that match TRBD1. V dropped 1 base and J dropped 5; count of bases not matched to a gene: 6. Germline CDR1 reads SNHLY; CDR2 reads FYNNEI. This CDR3 has 17 amino acids. The CDR3 DNA is TGTGCCAGCAGTGAAGGAGATAGGACAGGGGGCAATGAAAAACTGTTTTTT. This gives the protein CASSEGDRTGGNEKLFF.

This clone was seen only a few times. This chain uses TRBV29-1 with TRBJ2-1; 9 positions match TRBD1. The CDR3 consists of 16 residues. CDR1 and CDR2 from the germline V gene are SQVTM and ANQGSEA. V was clipped by 4 bases and J by 2 bases; unmatched bases: 9. The CDR3 bases are TGCAGCGTTGGGGGTTGGGACAGGGTTGCCTACAATGAGCAGTTCTTC. It codes for CSVGGWDRVAYNEQFF.

CDR3 DNA sequence: TGTGCCAGCAGCTTCACAGGGAGCACAGATACGCAGTATTTT. It is translated as CASSFTGSTDTQYF. J is TRBJ2-3 and V is TRBV5-5, with TRBD1 as a possible D gene (6 bases). Trimming removed 2 bases from V and 0 bases from J, with 7 bases in between. CDR3 size: 14 residues. The germline gives CDR1 SGHKS, CDR2 YYEKEE (reference sequence).

This sequence joins TRBV7-2 and TRBJ2-7, with TRBD1 identical over 8 bases. This CDR3 region has 14 residues. V lost 2 bases, J lost 7 bases, and 7 bases stayed unmatched. Germline-derived CDR1 and CDR2 are SGHTA and FQGNSA. DNA for the CDR3: TGTGCCAGCAGCTTACAGGGGGCCGCCTGGGAGCAGTACTTC. This codes for CASSLQGAAWEQYF.

This chain connects TRBV20-1 to TRBJ2-3, with a weak D call TRBD2 (6 bases). Germline CDR1 DFQATT, CDR2 SNEGSKA (reference sequence). The CDR3 is made up of 11 amino acids. V lost 5 bases and J 8 bases, leaving 11 bases between the germline ends. This CDR3 is CSAPLGSTQYF. CDR3 coding DNA: TGCAGTGCTCCCCTCGGGAGTACGCAGTATTTT.

The V and J genes are TRBV5-1 and TRBJ2-1; the D gene is possibly TRBD2 (6 bases). The V gene's germline CDR1 is SGHRS and CDR2 YFSETQ. Trimming took off 5 bases at V and 7 bases at J, with 28 bases between the two ends. This CDR3 comprises 18 residues. The CDR3 DNA sequence: TGCGCCAGCAGTCATCTAGCGCGAGGCCTCCCGTCGTTTAATGAGCAGTTCTTC. Amino acid sequence: CASSHLARGLPSFNEQFF.

In its sample, this clone was seen once. The gene calls are TRBV2 and TRBJ1-6; D may be TRBD1 (5 bases). The V end lost 6 bases, the J end lost 6 bases, and 12 bases lay between the germline ends. The length of the CDR3 is 14 residues. From germline, CDR1 is SNHLY and CDR2 FYNNEI. For the CDR3, the DNA is TGTGCCAGCAGAGCAGGGAGGGGTAATTCACCCCTCCACTTT. It encodes CASRAGRGNSPLHF.

This clone was seen only once. The chain carries TRBV9 and TRBJ2-5; D is perhaps TRBD1 (8 bases). With 1 base removed from V and 5 bases from J, the gap between germline ends came to 15 bases. The CDR3 has 15 amino acids. Germline assignment: CDR1 SGDLS and CDR2 YYNGEE. CDR3 DNA: TGTGCCAGCAGCGTAAGACAGGGGCGGGAGGAGACCCAGTACTTC. Translating it yields CASSVRQGREETQYF.

The chain employs TRBV6-5 and TRBJ1-1, with D possibly matching TRBD1 (6 bases). V was clipped by 5 bases and J by 11 bases, with 24 bases between them. Germline CDR1 reads MNHEY; CDR2 reads SVGAGI. This CDR3 contains 15 residues. The CDR3: CASSTPEGTYRAAFF. CDR3 bases: TGTGCCAGCAGTACACCAGAGGGGACATACAGAGCGGCTTTCTTT.

V is TRBV6-5 and J is TRBJ1-1, with D uncertain. Germline V gene data show CDR1 as MNHEY and CDR2 as SVGAGI. The CDR3 has 11 amino acids. The CDR3 DNA reads TGTGCGTCGCGGTACCTCACTGAAGCTTTCTTT. Translating it yields CASRYLTEAFF.

This clone showed up just once. The rearrangement joins TRBV11-3 to TRBJ2-1, with a possible D match to TRBD1 (6 bases). CDR1 is SGHNT and CDR2 is YENEEA in the germline V gene. The CDR3 runs 14 residues. V gave up 0 bases and J gave up 7 bases, with 10 bases separating them. For the CDR3, the DNA is TGTGCCAGCAGCTTAGAGGGGGCGAGGAATGAGCAGTTCTTC. This translates into CASSLEGARNEQFF. The variable domain in full, with the rest retrieved from reference TRBV11-3 and TRBJ2-1, is EAGVVQSPRYKIIEKKQPVAFWCNPISGHNTLYWYLQNLGQGPELLIRYENEEAVDDSQLPKDRFSAERLKGVDSTLKIQPAELGDSAVYLCASSLEGARNEQFFGPGTRLTVL.

The J gene is TRBJ1-6, the V gene TRBV25-1; possibly TRBD1 for D (5 bases). V lost 4 bases, J lost 7 bases, and 11 bases lay in between. Germline V gives CDR1 MGHDK, CDR2 SYGVNS. The CDR3 covers 14 residues. The CDR3 is CASSGDGWNSPLHF. CDR3 nucleotide sequence: TGTGCCAGCAGTGGGGACGGCTGGAATTCACCCCTCCACTTT.

The chain is built from TRBV13 and TRBJ1-1; D possibly corresponds to TRBD1 (5 bases). The CDR3 is 13 amino acids. V was pared by 2 bases and J by 2 bases, with 6 bases between. The germline gives CDR1 PRHDT, CDR2 FYEKMQ (reference sequence). CDR3 region: CASSLRGNTEAFF. The CDR3 DNA reads TGTGCCAGCAGCTTAAGGGGTAACACTGAAGCTTTCTTT.

This chain links TRBV7-9 with TRBJ1-1; 10 nucleotides align to TRBD1. J lost 5 bases, V lost 5 bases, and 8 bases had no gene match. Germline-derived CDR1 and CDR2 are SEHNR and FQNEAQ (reference sequence). CDR3 length: 15 amino acids. The CDR3: CASSQPGTGETEAFF. The DNA of the CDR3 is TGTGCCAGCAGCCAGCCCGGGACAGGGGAAACTGAAGCTTTCTTT.

This rearrangement joins TRBV5-8 to TRBJ2-1; 9 bases agree with TRBD1. Trimming cost V 3 bases and J 8 bases; bases outside gene matches: 12. The CDR3 has 16 amino acids. The germline CDR1 and CDR2 sequences are SGHTS and YDEGEE. The CDR3 loop reads CASSWDGTGNRDEQFF. The DNA for the CDR3 is TGTGCCAGCAGCTGGGACGGGACAGGGAATCGGGATGAGCAGTTCTTC.